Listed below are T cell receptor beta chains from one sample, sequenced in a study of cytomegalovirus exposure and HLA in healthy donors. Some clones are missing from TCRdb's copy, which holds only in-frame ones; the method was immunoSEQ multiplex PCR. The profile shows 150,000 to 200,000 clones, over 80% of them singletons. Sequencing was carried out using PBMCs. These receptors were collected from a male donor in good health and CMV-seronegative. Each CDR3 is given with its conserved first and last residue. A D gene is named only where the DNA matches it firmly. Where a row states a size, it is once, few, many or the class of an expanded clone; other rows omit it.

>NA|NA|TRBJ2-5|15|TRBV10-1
CASKPGRSQRETQYF
TGCGCCAGCAAGCCGGGAAGATCTCAGCGGGAGACCCAGTACTTC
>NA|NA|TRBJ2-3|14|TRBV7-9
CASSFGSGADTQYF
TGTGCCAGCAGCTTCGGTAGCGGCGCAGATACGCAGTATTTT
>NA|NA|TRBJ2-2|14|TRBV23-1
CASIPTYNTGELFF
TGCGCCAGCATCCCGACTTACAACACCGGGGAGCTGTTTTTT
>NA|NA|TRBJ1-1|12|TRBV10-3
CATMDSVTEAFF
TGTGCCACCATGGACAGCGTGACTGAAGCTTTCTTT
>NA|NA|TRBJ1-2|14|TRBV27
CASSASSSNYGYTF
TGTGCCAGCAGTGCATCAAGTAGTAACTATGGCTACACCTTC
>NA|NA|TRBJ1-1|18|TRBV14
CASSQDDRRFQGGTEAFF
TGTGCCAGCAGCCAAGACGATAGGCGCTTTCAGGGTGGGACTGAAGCTTTCTTT
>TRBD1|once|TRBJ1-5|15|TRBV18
CASSPIGQGNQPQHF
TGTGCCAGCTCACCAATCGGACAGGGGAATCAGCCCCAGCATTTT
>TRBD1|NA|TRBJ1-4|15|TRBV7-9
CASSYATGGVEKLFF
TGTGCCAGCAGCTATGCCACAGGGGGCGTTGAAAAACTGTTTTTT
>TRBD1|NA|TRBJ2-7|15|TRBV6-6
CASSYRTGLYYEQYF
TGTGCCAGCAGTTACCGGACAGGGCTTTACTACGAGCAGTACTTC
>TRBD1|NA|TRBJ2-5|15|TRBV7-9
CASSQGVGHQETQYF
TGTGCCAGCAGCCAGGGGGTGGGACATCAAGAGACCCAGTACTTC
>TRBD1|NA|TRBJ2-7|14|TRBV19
CASSTTGDPYEQYF
TGTGCCAGTAGTACGACAGGGGACCCTTACGAGCAGTACTTC
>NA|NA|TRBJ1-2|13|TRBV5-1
CASSPKGEYGYTF
TGCGCCAGCAGCCCTAAAGGGGAATATGGCTACACCTTC
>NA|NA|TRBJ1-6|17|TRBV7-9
CASSKLARVWDNSPLHF
TGTGCCAGCAGTAAATTGGCGAGGGTTTGGGATAATTCACCCCTCCACTTT
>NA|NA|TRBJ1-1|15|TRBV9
CASSATSRANTEAFF
TGTGCCAGCAGCGCTACCTCTCGCGCGAACACTGAAGCTTTCTTT
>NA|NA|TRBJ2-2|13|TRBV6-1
CASSGMRAGELFF
TGTGCCAGCAGTGGCATGCGGGCCGGGGAGCTGTTTTTT
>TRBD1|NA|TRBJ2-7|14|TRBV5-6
CASSITGQGYEQYF
TGTGCCAGCAGCATAACGGGACAGGGTTACGAGCAGTACTTC
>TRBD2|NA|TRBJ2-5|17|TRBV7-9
CSSTRGTSGGDQETQYF
TGTTCCAGCACCAGAGGGACTAGCGGGGGGGATCAAGAGACCCAGTACTTC
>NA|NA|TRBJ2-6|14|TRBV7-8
CASSYSAGANVLTF
TGTGCCAGCAGCTACAGTGCGGGGGCCAACGTCCTGACTTTC
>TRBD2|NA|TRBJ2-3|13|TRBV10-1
CASRSGGADTQYF
TGCGCCAGCAGAAGCGGGGGTGCAGATACGCAGTATTTT
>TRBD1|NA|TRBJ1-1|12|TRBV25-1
CASSGTGGTAFF
TGTGCCAGCAGTGGGACAGGGGGCACGGCTTTCTTT
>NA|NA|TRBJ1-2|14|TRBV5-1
CASSSLGGSHGYTF
TGCGCCAGCAGCTCCTTGGGGGGTAGTCATGGCTACACCTTC
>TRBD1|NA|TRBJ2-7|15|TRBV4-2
CASSPSLDRGREQYF
TGTGCCAGCAGCCCGTCACTCGACAGGGGGCGCGAGCAGTACTTC
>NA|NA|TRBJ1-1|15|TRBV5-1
CASSRLARDNTEAFF
TGCGCCAGCAGCCGCCTGGCCAGGGATAACACTGAAGCTTTCTTT
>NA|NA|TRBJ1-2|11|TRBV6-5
CASRAGLGYTF
TGTGCCAGCAGAGCTGGGCTTGGCTACACCTTC
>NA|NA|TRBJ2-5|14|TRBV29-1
CSVAGRVSQETQYF
TGCAGCGTTGCGGGCAGGGTGAGCCAAGAGACCCAGTACTTC
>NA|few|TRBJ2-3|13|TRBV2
CASSGVALDTQYF
TGTGCCAGCAGTGGGGTAGCTCTAGATACGCAGTATTTT
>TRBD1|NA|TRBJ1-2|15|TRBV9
CASSVRGTANYGYTF
TGTGCCAGCAGCGTAAGGGGGACAGCGAACTATGGCTACACCTTC
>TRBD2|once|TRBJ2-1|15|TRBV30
CAWETSGGGYNEQFF
TGTGCCTGGGAGACTAGCGGGGGGGGCTACAATGAGCAGTTCTTC
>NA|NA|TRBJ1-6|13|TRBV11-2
CASSPAGPHPLHF
TGTGCCAGCAGCCCGGCGGGGCCTCATCCCCTCCACTTT
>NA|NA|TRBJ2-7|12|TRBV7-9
CASTGFGYEQYF
TGTGCCAGCACAGGGTTCGGCTACGAGCAGTACTTC
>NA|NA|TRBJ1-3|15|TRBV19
CASSGAGVAGNTIYF
TGTGCCAGTAGTGGCGCAGGGGTTGCTGGAAACACCATATATTTT
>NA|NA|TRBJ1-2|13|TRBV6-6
CASGGHTNYGYTF
TGTGCCAGCGGGGGCCACACGAACTATGGCTACACCTTC
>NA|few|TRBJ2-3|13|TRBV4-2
CASSQAGTDTQYF
TGTGCCAGCAGCCAAGCCGGCACAGATACGCAGTATTTT
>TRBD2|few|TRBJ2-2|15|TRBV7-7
CASSSGGLAIGELFF
TGTGCTAGCAGCTCGGGGGGACTAGCGATCGGGGAGCTGTTTTTT
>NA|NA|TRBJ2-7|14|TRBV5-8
CASSSRVGAYEQYF
TGTGCCAGCAGCTCTAGGGTAGGGGCCTACGAGCAGTACTTC
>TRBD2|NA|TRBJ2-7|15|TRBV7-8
CASSLVSGGAYEQYF
TGTGCCAGCAGCTTAGTTAGCGGGGGGGCTTACGAGCAGTACTTC
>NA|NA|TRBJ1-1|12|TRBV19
CASSGEKPEAFF
TGTGCCAGTAGTGGGGAGAAGCCTGAAGCTTTCTTT
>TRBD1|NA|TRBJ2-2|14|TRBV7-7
CASSQDRVTGELFF
TGTGCTAGCAGCCAGGACAGGGTAACCGGGGAGCTGTTTTTT
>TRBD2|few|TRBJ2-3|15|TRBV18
CASSPFGGSGDTQYF
TGTGCCAGCTCACCATTCGGGGGGTCCGGAGATACGCAGTATTTT
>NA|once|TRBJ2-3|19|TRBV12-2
CASRLIAGLAGGSTDTQYF
TGTGCAAGTCGCTTAATCGCGGGACTAGCGGGGGGATCGACAGATACGCAGTATTTT
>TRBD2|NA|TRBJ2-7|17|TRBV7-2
CASSLSRLAGGSYEQYF
TGTGCCAGCAGCTTATCAAGGCTAGCGGGGGGAAGCTACGAGCAGTACTTC
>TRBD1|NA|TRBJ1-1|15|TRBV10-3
CAISPGTAPNTEAFF
TGTGCCATCAGTCCTGGGACAGCCCCGAACACTGAAGCTTTCTTT
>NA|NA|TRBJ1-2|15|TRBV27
CASSLRQGSSYGYTF
TGTGCCAGCAGTCTAAGACAAGGCTCGAGCTATGGCTACACCTTC
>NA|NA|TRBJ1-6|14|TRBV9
CASSATVDNSPLHF
TGTGCCAGCAGCGCCACGGTAGACAACTCACCCCTCCACTTT
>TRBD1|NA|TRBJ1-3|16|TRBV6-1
CASSELDRRSGNTIYF
TGTGCCAGCAGTGAATTGGACAGGCGCTCTGGAAACACCATATATTTT
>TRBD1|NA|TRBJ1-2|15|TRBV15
CATSREQGHGDGYTF
TGTGCCACCAGCAGAGAACAGGGGCATGGAGATGGCTACACCTTC
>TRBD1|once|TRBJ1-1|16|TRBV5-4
CASSDPGQGLGTEAFF
TGTGCCAGCAGCGACCCGGGACAGGGTTTGGGCACTGAAGCTTTCTTT
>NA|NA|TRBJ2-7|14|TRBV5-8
CASSSLKNPPEQYF
TGTGCCAGCAGCTCGCTAAAAAACCCGCCCGAGCAGTACTTC
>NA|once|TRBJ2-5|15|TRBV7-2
CASSLNSGSRASQYF
TGTGCCAGCAGCCTTAACTCCGGGTCACGTGCGTCCCAGTACTTC
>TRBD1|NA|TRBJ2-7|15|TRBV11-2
CASTTGQAESYEQYF
TGTGCCAGCACCACGGGACAGGCCGAATCCTACGAGCAGTACTTC
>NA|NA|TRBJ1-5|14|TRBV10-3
CASSTEVSNQPQHF
TGTGCCAGCTCGACCGAGGTGAGCAATCAGCCCCAGCATTTT
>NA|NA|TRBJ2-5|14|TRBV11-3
CASRPDRARKTQYF
TGTGCCAGCAGACCCGACAGAGCCCGGAAGACCCAGTACTTC
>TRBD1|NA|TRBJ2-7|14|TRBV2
CASSGYRGVYEQYF
TGTGCCAGCAGTGGATACAGGGGGGTTTACGAGCAGTACTTC
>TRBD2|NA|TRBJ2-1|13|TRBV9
CASSAGLAWEQFF
TGTGCCAGCAGCGCTGGACTAGCGTGGGAGCAGTTCTTC
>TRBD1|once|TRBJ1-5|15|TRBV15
CATSREAGGNQPQHF
TGTGCCACCAGCAGAGAGGCAGGGGGAAATCAGCCCCAGCATTTT